Sequencing of this T cell receptor (beta chain) was carried out in a study of blood T cell repertoires in COVID-19 (dated by TCRdb to 2018 to 2020). In the study overall: The collaborator samples originated in the United States, Italy and Spain and spanned the acute and convalescent phases of COVID-19. The prospective study material was composed of cDNA or gDNA derived from T cells, B-cell-depleted T cells, or PBMCs. Subjects who had been exposed to COVID-19, were actively infected with it, or had recovered from it provided the deeply sampled blood TCRbeta repertoires that made up the dataset. The repertoires were made available in a free public database intended to serve as a resource for research on the immune response to SARS-CoV-2. The samples were drawn from the first 160 participants of the ongoing ImmuneRACE study and from some 1,300 subjects provided by 6 global collaborators. A de-identified subject ID, COVID-19 status, age in years and sex were almost always included in the sample metadata. HLA class I and class II types, where available, came from metadata supplied by the sample provider rather than from assay-based typing. Findings and caveats that apply to the study as a whole: How much clinical and demographic metadata was included differed by source and by participant, and the metadata was provided uncurated.

About this clone itself: Its antigen is not yet known. No per-base quality is available; no much larger clone lies one base away.

The immunoSEQ Assay, a bias-controlled multiplex PCR, was used to amplify TCRbeta CDR3 regions from genomic DNA. As for how the authors treated the data: The number of nucleated cells in each sample was estimated from the amplification of reference gene primers within the assay. To quantify the absolute abundance of each unique TCRbeta CDR3 rearrangement, sequence reads were collapsed and filtered. For each sample, productive Simpson clonality was calculated as the square root of Simpson's diversity index across productive rearrangements. Here the immuneACCESS table is served through TCRdb, limited to in-frame sequences with V and J called. Missing clones are a known gap in these copies; in checked studies unresolved V genes cover under half, and the rest lacks a known reason. D and trimming come from the DNA, and the V and J calls and clone size come from that table. This sample has over 110,000 clones in its table, and around 82% of those were observed once. The ten most abundant clones make up 4.5% to 7% of the sample.

Participants in the prospective study were aged roughly 18 to 100 years, lived in 20 to 30 United States geographic areas, and enrolled through a virtual design. Cohort assignment in the prospective study relied on participant-reported clinical history from a screening survey and a study questionnaire. Each participant in the prospective study had whole blood, serum and a nasopharyngeal or oropharyngeal swab collected by mobile phlebotomists. Prospective study participants could optionally give additional blood draws and questionnaires over an approximately two-month period. Blood samples from the prospective study were shipped frozen or at room temperature prior to DNA extraction. The CDR3 goes from the cysteine to the phenylalanine over 15 residues. CDR3 DNA is the only sequence kept; it has 45 bases, read in frame from the first base. V sheds 3 bases and J sheds 5 bases, leaving 16 bases between their ends. CDR1 and CDR2 were assigned from the germline V gene as MDHEN and SYDVKM.

The chain was built from TRBV28 and TRBJ2-5; a tentative D call is TRBD2 (6 bases match). This clonotype was obtained from a man aged 40-50 years with acute COVID-19. The sequenced sample consisted of PBMCs or T cells enriched from blood (not recorded which). For the CDR3, the sequence is CASSFSGPGRETQYF. The sequenced DNA is TGTGCCAGCAGTTTTTCTGGACCAGGGAGGGAGACCCAGTACTTC.